One and the same sample provided the 23 T cell receptor beta chains below, sequenced in a study of regulatory dendritic cells for organ transplantation. Profiling relied on immunoSEQ multiplex PCR, and the TCRdb table lists in-frame clones only, not all of them. The profile shows about 12,000 clones, 70% to 80% of them singletons. Sorted T cells were CFSE-labeled and cultured 5 days with allogeneic regulatory or mature dendritic cells at 1:10. No antigen is known for these receptors. Sequenced input: naive CD4+ T cells from blood cultured with regulatory dendritic cells. Subset reported: CD45RA+ naive T cells. These TCRs come from a human donor in good health.

The V and J genes are TRBV7-9 and TRBJ2-5; 7 nucleotides match TRBD2. The V segment lost 4 bases and the J segment 5 bases; nucleotides outside the gene matches: 13. This CDR3 is 16 amino acids long. Germline assignment: CDR1 SEHNR and CDR2 FQNEAQ (reference sequence). CDR3 in amino acids: CASSSARRVGGETQYF. The CDR3 DNA reads TGTGCCAGCAGCTCCGCAAGGCGGGTCGGGGGGGAGACCCAGTACTTC.

The J gene is TRBJ2-7, the V gene TRBV2; possible D gene TRBD1, 5 bases. Trimming shortened V by 3 bases and J by 10 bases, and 13 bases separated the two germline ends. Per germline, CDR1 SNHLY and CDR2 FYNNEI. The CDR3 contains 12 residues. The DNA of the CDR3 is TGTGCCAGCAGTGAGAAAGGGCAGGGTCAGTACTTC. As protein: CASSEKGQGQYF.

V is TRBV10-3 and J is TRBJ2-5; the D gene is possibly TRBD2 (5 bases). This CDR3 contains 13 residues. The germline V and J ends were trimmed by 2 bases and 5 bases, with 9 bases remaining between them. Germline V gene data show CDR1 as ENHRY and CDR2 as SYGVKD. The CDR3 DNA follows: TGTGCCATCAGTGAGAGGAGGCTGGAGACCCAGTACTTC. It codes for CAISERRLETQYF.

CDR3 DNA: TGTGCCAGCAGTAAACGGGACAGGGACACCGGGGAGCTGTTTTTT. Residues: CASSKRDRDTGELFF. The chain has TRBV6-6 and TRBJ2-2, with 9 bases aligning to TRBD1. The length of the CDR3 is 15 residues. Germline V lookup: CDR1 MNHNY, CDR2 SVGAGI (reference sequence). With V trimmed by 5 bases and J by 3 bases, 4 bases remained unmatched.

This clone showed up just a few times. The CDR3 loop reads CASMGANTGELFF. The CDR3 bases are TGCGCCAGCATGGGCGCGAACACCGGGGAGCTGTTTTTT. The chain combines TRBV5-1 with TRBJ2-2, with D hard to call. Trimming removed 6 bases at V and 0 bases at J, with 6 bases between. The CDR3 has 13 amino acids. CDR1 SGHRS and CDR2 YFSETQ come from the germline V gene. The full variable domain, in which reference TRBV5-1 and TRBJ2-2 provide the parts outside the CDR3, is KAGVTQTPRYLIKTRGQQVTLSCSPISGHRSVSWYQQTPGQGLQFLFEYFSETQRNKGNFPGRFSGRQFSNSRSEMNVSTLELGDSALYLCASMGANTGELFFGEGSRLTVL.

This sequence joins TRBV7-7 and TRBJ2-5; 7 nucleotides agree with TRBD2. The CDR3 covers 13 residues. V shed 8 bases, J shed 3 bases, and the junction held 6 bases outside the gene matches. CDR1 and CDR2 from the germline V gene are SSHAT and FNYEAQ (reference sequence). CDR3: CASGIGTKETQYF. In nucleotides, the CDR3 is TGTGCCAGCGGGATTGGGACTAAAGAGACCCAGTACTTC.

The CDR3 DNA reads as TGTGCCAGCAGCGGGTCTTCGGCTGGAAACACCATATATTTT. The encoded protein is CASSGSSAGNTIYF. This sequence joins TRBV9 and TRBJ1-3; no firm D call. Germline V gene data show CDR1 as SGDLS and CDR2 as YYNGEE. The ends were cut back, 3 bases at V and 2 bases at J, with 9 bases in the middle. The CDR3 totals 14 residues. The entire variable domain, with the rest obtained from reference TRBV9 and TRBJ1-3, is as follows: DSGVTQTPKHLITATGQRVTLRCSPRSGDLSVYWYQQSLDQGLQFLIQYYNGEERAKGNILERFSAQQFPDLHSELNLSSLELGDSALYFCASSGSSAGNTIYFGEGSWLTVV.

The rearrangement joins TRBV5-5 to TRBJ1-5; D not resolved. This CDR3 region has 16 residues. Germline CDR1 and CDR2: SGHKS and YYEKEE (reference sequence). The ends were cut back, 0 bases at V and 7 bases at J, with 17 bases in the middle. The DNA of the CDR3 is TGTGCCAGCAGCTTGGAAGCAGCAGTAGCAACGCAGCCCCAGCATTTT. It is translated as CASSLEAAVATQPQHF.

J is TRBJ1-2 and V is TRBV5-1; 7 bases agree with TRBD1. Trimming at V came to 2 bases and at J to 4 bases, leaving 11 bases not matched to a gene. There are 16 residues in the CDR3. Germline V lookup: CDR1 SGHRS, CDR2 YFSETQ. The CDR3 reads CASSFFATGSGYGYTF. The CDR3 DNA reads TGCGCCAGCAGCTTTTTCGCGACAGGGTCCGGCTATGGCTACACCTTC.

The chain carries TRBV10-3 and TRBJ2-2, with 10 bases fitting TRBD1. The ends lost 10 bases at V and 7 bases at J; junction bases unmatched: 6. The CDR3 loop spans 13 amino acids. Germline V gives CDR1 ENHRY, CDR2 SYGVKD. The CDR3 protein is CATTGQGIGELFF. The CDR3 coding sequence is TGTGCCACCACGGGACAGGGGATCGGGGAGCTGTTTTTT.

The V and J genes are TRBV5-8 and TRBJ1-5; TRBD1 aligns across 9 bases. V was pared by 7 bases and J by 7 bases, with 9 bases of the junction left unmatched. CDR1 and CDR2 from the germline V gene are SGHTS and YDEGEE. The CDR3 totals 14 residues. The DNA of the CDR3 is TGTGCCAGCTCGTTTGGGACAGGGTCACAGCCCCAGCATTTT. Protein product: CASSFGTGSQPQHF.

The chain couples TRBV29-1 to TRBJ2-4; 7 bases are shared with TRBD1. J lost 9 bases, V lost 1 base, and 0 bases had no gene match. The CDR3 sequence is 11 residues long. Germline V CDR1 and CDR2: SQVTM, ANQGSEA. The CDR3 is CSVEGQGIQYF. The CDR3 region has the DNA TGCAGCGTTGAAGGACAGGGCATTCAGTACTTC.

The chain couples TRBV7-8 to TRBJ1-5; 7 positions match TRBD1. Germline CDR1 SGHVS, CDR2 FQNEAQ. The J segment lost 5 bases and the V segment lost 3 bases, leaving 4 bases of the junction unmatched. CDR3 size: 14 residues. CDR3 sequence: CASSLGTADQPQHF. The CDR3 DNA follows: TGTGCCAGCAGCTTGGGGACAGCCGATCAGCCCCAGCATTTT.

The chain is built from TRBV6-5 and TRBJ2-1; 7 bases agree with TRBD2. This CDR3 is built from 15 residues. V gave up 2 bases and J gave up 3 bases; unmatched junction bases: 4. Germline CDR1 is MNHEY and CDR2 is SVGAGI. The CDR3 sequence is CASSYEAGVYNEQFF. CDR3 DNA: TGTGCCAGCAGTTACGAGGCGGGAGTCTACAATGAGCAGTTCTTC.

This clone has only a few counts. V gene TRBV11-3 combines with J gene TRBJ2-7; D is perhaps TRBD1 (6 bases). The CDR3 sequence is 15 residues long. CDR1 SGHNT and CDR2 YENEEA come from the germline V gene. Trimming removed 1 base at V and 2 bases at J, with 12 bases between. CDR3 region: CASSLGWTATYEQYF. The CDR3, as DNA: TGTGCCAGCAGCTTAGGTTGGACAGCAACCTACGAGCAGTACTTC. Full variable domain (rest looked up from reference TRBV11-3 and TRBJ2-7): EAGVVQSPRYKIIEKKQPVAFWCNPISGHNTLYWYLQNLGQGPELLIRYENEEAVDDSQLPKDRFSAERLKGVDSTLKIQPAELGDSAVYLCASSLGWTATYEQYFGPGTRLTVT.

The genes are TRBV18 and TRBJ2-1, with TRBD2 matching 12 bases. This CDR3 has 15 amino acids. Germline CDR1 reads KGHSH; CDR2 reads LQKENI. The junction had 8 bases not matched to a gene; V was cut back by 2 bases and J by 12 bases. CDR3 residues: CASSPGTSGFAWQFF. In DNA form, the CDR3 reads TGTGCCAGCTCACCAGGGACTAGCGGGTTCGCGTGGCAGTTCTTC.

The V and J genes are TRBV25-1 and TRBJ1-2; 12 bases are a match to TRBD1. J lost 4 bases, V lost 1 base, and 1 base had no gene match. The CDR3 spans 15 residues. Germline-derived CDR1 and CDR2 are MGHDK and SYGVNS. The CDR3 here is CASSESGQGAYGYTF. In nucleotides, the CDR3 is TGTGCCAGCAGTGAATCGGGACAGGGGGCCTATGGCTACACCTTC.

This clone turned up a few times. The rearrangement joins TRBV2 to TRBJ1-6; a weak D match, TRBD1 (6 bases). The CDR3 runs to 14 residues. Germline assignment: CDR1 SNHLY and CDR2 FYNNEI. V was trimmed by 5 bases and J by 7 bases, leaving 12 bases between them. The CDR3 coding sequence is TGTGCCAGCAGTAATGGACAGTTAAATTCACCCCTCCACTTT. It yields the protein CASSNGQLNSPLHF.

The sample holds one count of this clone. The V call is TRBV9, the J call TRBJ1-2; 9 nucleotides line up with TRBD1. Trimming took 4 bases from V and 1 from J; bases not matched to a gene: 23. CDR1 SGDLS and CDR2 YYNGEE come from the germline V gene. This CDR3 comprises 21 residues. The CDR3 loop reads CASSPRGQGSGGVGDNYGYTF. The CDR3 coding sequence is TGTGCCAGCAGCCCCCGGGGACAGGGATCGGGGGGAGTTGGAGATAACTATGGCTACACCTTC.

J is TRBJ1-2 and V is TRBV6-5; 7 bases are a match to TRBD1. The CDR3 spans 15 residues. V dropped 4 bases and J dropped 4; count of bases not matched to a gene: 9. Per germline, CDR1 MNHEY and CDR2 SVGAGI. The CDR3, as DNA: TGTGCCAGCAGTTCAACAGGGGATATCGGCTATGGCTACACCTTC. This encodes CASSSTGDIGYGYTF.

This clone appeared a few times. The gene calls are TRBV5-1 and TRBJ1-2; D unresolved. CDR1 is SGHRS, CDR2 YFSETQ, per germline. The CDR3 is 15 amino acids. The V and J ends lost 4 bases and 1 base respectively, with 14 bases between them. The CDR3 DNA follows: TGCGCCAGCAGCGCCACACAGATACGTAACTATGGCTACACCTTC. This codes for CASSATQIRNYGYTF.

Points on this clone: At one end the junction does not follow the germline gene, possibly because of a read error. The chain combines TRBV10-3 with TRBJ1-5, with D possibly being TRBD1 (6 bases). The CDR3 totals 15 residues. Germline-derived CDR1 and CDR2 are ENHRY and SYGVKD. CDR3: CAISETGSSHQPQHF. DNA of the CDR3: TGTGCCATCAGTGAAACAGGGAGTAGCCATCAGCCCCAGCATTTT.

The chain couples TRBV5-5 to TRBJ1-5; 8 positions match TRBD1. Germline V gene sequence: CDR1 SGHKS, CDR2 YYEKEE (reference sequence). The CDR3 is made up of 14 amino acids. The trim removed 2 bases at V and 6 bases at J, leaving 4 bases unmatched. CDR3 residues: CASSFGQGGQPQHF. The DNA of the CDR3 is TGTGCCAGCAGCTTCGGACAGGGCGGTCAGCCCCAGCATTTT. Full variable domain (missing parts from reference TRBV5-5 and TRBJ1-5): DAGVTQSPTHLIKTRGQQVTLRCSPISGHKSVSWYQQVLGQGPQFIFQYYEKEERGRGNFPDRFSARQFPNYSSELNVNALLLGDSALYLCASSFGQGGQPQHFGDGTRLSIL.